This TCR beta chain derives from a study of T cells in Graves' hyperthyroidism and ophthalmopathy. Study results and caveats: Researchers report that a 13 V-J model separated ophthalmopathy from stable hyperthyroidism.

The CDR3 is made up of 20 amino acids. V was pared by 7 bases and J by 4 bases, with 25 bases of the junction left unmatched. Per germline, CDR1 LNHDA and CDR2 SQIVND (reference sequence). The investigators amplified TCR beta CDR3 regions from RNA transcripts. Using the HTBI primer set, a first-round RT-PCR was run on the TCR CDR3. Each CDR3 protein gets one entry after TCRdb re-called the multiplex PCR reads with MiXCR. The sample consists of around 250,000 distinct CDR3 sequences, 13% to 15% of them appearing once. This clonotype was seen at least ten times. Antigen unknown. Sequencing was carried out using blood. The source is a woman aged 40 to 50 with Graves' hyperthyroidism that later progressed to Graves' ophthalmopathy. The rearrangement links TRBV19 to TRBJ2-1; 7 nucleotides agree with TRBD2. The CDR3 DNA follows: TGTGCCAGTACTTTCGCAAGGTCCAGAAAGGGTAGCGGGCCTTACAATGAGCAGTTCTTC. This encodes CASTFARSRKGSGPYNEQFF.